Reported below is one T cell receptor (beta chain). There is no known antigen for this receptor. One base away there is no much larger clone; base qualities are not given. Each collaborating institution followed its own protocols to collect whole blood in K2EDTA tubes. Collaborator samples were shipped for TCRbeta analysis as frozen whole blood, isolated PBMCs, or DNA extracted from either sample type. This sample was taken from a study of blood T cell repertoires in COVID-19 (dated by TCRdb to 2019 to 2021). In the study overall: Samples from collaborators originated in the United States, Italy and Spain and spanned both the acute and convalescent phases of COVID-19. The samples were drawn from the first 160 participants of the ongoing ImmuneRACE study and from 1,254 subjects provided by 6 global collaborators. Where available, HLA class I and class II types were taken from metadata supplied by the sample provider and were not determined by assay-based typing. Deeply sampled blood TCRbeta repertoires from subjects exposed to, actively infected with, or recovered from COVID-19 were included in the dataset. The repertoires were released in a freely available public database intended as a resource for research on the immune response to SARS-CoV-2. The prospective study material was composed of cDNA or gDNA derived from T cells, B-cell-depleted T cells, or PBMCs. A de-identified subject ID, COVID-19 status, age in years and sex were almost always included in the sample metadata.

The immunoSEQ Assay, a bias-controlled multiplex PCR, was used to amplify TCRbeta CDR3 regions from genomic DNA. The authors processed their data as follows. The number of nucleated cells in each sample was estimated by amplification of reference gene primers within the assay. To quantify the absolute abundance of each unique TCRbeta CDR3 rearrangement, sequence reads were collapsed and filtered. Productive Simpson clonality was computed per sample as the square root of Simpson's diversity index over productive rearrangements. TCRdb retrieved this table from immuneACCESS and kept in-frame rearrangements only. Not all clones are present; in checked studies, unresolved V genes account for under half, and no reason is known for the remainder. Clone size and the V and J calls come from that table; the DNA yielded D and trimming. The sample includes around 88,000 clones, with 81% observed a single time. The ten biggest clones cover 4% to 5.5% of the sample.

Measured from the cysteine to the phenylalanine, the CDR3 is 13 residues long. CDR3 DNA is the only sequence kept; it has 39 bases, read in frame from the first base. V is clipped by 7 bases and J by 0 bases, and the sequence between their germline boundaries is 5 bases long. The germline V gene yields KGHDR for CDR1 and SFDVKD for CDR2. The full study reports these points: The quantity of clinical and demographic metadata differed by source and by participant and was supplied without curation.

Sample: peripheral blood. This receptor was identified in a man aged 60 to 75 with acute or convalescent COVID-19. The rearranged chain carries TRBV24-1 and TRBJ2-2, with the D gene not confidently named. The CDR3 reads CATSQTNTGELFF. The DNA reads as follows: TGTGCCACCAGCCAGACGAACACCGGGGAGCTGTTTTTT.